Listed here are 17 T cell receptor beta chains from one sample, sequenced in a study of beta chain features in type 1 diabetes. Study-level findings and limits: Type 1 diabetes patients had TCRB CDR3s that were shorter (moderately but significantly so) in all four CD4+ subsets.

No antigens are known for them. The entirety of the isolated RNA underwent reverse transcription, so expressed TCRB transcripts were sequenced. Repertoires were generated with immunoSEQ multiplex PCR, while TCRdb's copy carries only in-frame clones and drops some. The sample yields 45,000 to 60,000 clones, roughly 40% seen once. Sequenced input: stem cell memory CD4+ T cells from blood. Receptors originate from a young man with type 1 diabetes.

The chain links TRBV4-1 to TRBJ2-3; TRBD2 matches 12 bases. The CDR3 loop spans 16 amino acids. Germline V lookup: CDR1 MGHRA, CDR2 YSYEKL. With 3 bases clipped from V and 3 bases from J, the junction kept 4 bases outside the gene matches. CDR3 sequence: CASSHTGTSGTDTQYF. Written as DNA, the CDR3 is TGCGCCAGCAGCCATACCGGGACTAGCGGGACAGATACGCAGTATTTT.

The chain employs TRBV6-6 and TRBJ1-5; D unresolved. Trimming pared 2 bases from V and 6 bases from J, leaving 14 bases between. Germline loops: CDR1 MNHNY, CDR2 SVGAGI (reference sequence). The CDR3 spans 15 residues. CDR3 DNA: TGTGCCAGCAGTTACGCGGGGAGGTCGGTTCAGCCCCAGCATTTT. Translating it yields CASSYAGRSVQPQHF.

V usage is TRBV10-3 and J usage is TRBJ2-3; TRBD1 aligns across 9 bases. Germline CDR1 ENHRY, CDR2 SYGVKD. The J segment lost 2 bases and the V segment lost 8 bases, leaving 8 bases of the junction unmatched. The CDR3 is 15 residues long. CDR3 coding DNA: TGTGCCATCCGTTGGGGACAGGGCTTCACAGATACGCAGTATTTT. It specifies CAIRWGQGFTDTQYF.

This rearrangement joins TRBV15 to TRBJ2-7, with TRBD2 matching over 12 bases. There are 15 residues in the CDR3. Trimming removed 0 bases from V and 4 bases from J; junction bases left unmatched: 1. The germline CDR1 and CDR2 sequences are LNHNV and YYDKDF (reference sequence). The CDR3 reads CATSRETSGGYEQYF. The DNA for the CDR3 is TGTGCCACCAGCAGAGAGACTAGCGGGGGATACGAGCAGTACTTC.

The chain couples TRBV19 to TRBJ2-2, with 7 positions matching TRBD1. The germline CDR1 and CDR2 sequences are LNHDA and SQIVND (reference sequence). Trimming removed 5 bases from V and 0 bases from J; junction bases left unmatched: 3. The CDR3 loop spans 15 amino acids. CDR3 DNA: TGTGCCAGTAGTGTGACAGGGACGAACACCGGGGAGCTGTTTTTT. Protein sequence: CASSVTGTNTGELFF.

This clone appeared a few times. The V gene is TRBV5-1, the J gene TRBJ2-1, with 7 bases lining up with TRBD2. V was pared by 4 bases and J by 6 bases, with 7 bases of the junction left unmatched. From germline, CDR1 is SGHRS and CDR2 YFSETQ. This CDR3 has 14 residues. For the CDR3, the DNA is TGCGCCAGCAGCAGGACTAGGTATGTCAATGAGCAGTTCTTC. Amino acids: CASSRTRYVNEQFF.

The V call is TRBV6-5, the J call TRBJ2-5, with unresolved D. This CDR3 is 11 amino acids long. Germline CDR1 is MNHEY and CDR2 is SVGAGI. V lost 3 bases and J 7 bases, leaving 6 bases between the germline ends. CDR3 sequence reads: CASSYVGTQYF. The CDR3 DNA is TGTGCCAGCAGTTATGTCGGGACCCAGTACTTC.

This chain uses TRBV7-9 with TRBJ2-7, with TRBD1 as a possible D gene (6 bases). The CDR3 runs 12 residues. Trimming removed 5 bases at V and 6 bases at J, with 11 bases between. CDR1 is SEHNR, CDR2 FQNEAQ, per germline (reference sequence). Here the CDR3 DNA reads TGTGCCAGCAGCCCGGACAGCGGCGAGCAGTACTTC. As protein: CASSPDSGEQYF. The complete variable domain, with remaining parts taken from reference TRBV7-9 and TRBJ2-7, reads DTGVSQNPRHKITKRGQNVTFRCDPISEHNRLYWYRQTLGQGPEFLTYFQNEAQLEKSRLLSDRFSAERPKGSFSTLEIQRTEQGDSAMYLCASSPDSGEQYFGPGTRLTVT.

V usage is TRBV5-1 and J usage is TRBJ2-7; tentative D call: TRBD2 (5 bases). The germline V and J ends were trimmed by 4 bases and 5 bases, with 16 bases remaining between them. The length of the CDR3 is 14 residues. Germline loops: CDR1 SGHRS, CDR2 YFSETQ. The CDR3 DNA sequence: TGCGCCAGCAGCCCGGGAAGAGAGTGGGACGAGCAGTACTTC. Its protein product is CASSPGREWDEQYF. The whole variable domain, filled in from reference TRBV5-1 and TRBJ2-7, reads KAGVTQTPRYLIKTRGQQVTLSCSPISGHRSVSWYQQTPGQGLQFLFEYFSETQRNKGNFPGRFSGRQFSNSRSEMNVSTLELGDSALYLCASSPGREWDEQYFGPGTRLTVT.

The rearrangement joins TRBV7-9 to TRBJ2-3; D is unclear. V was shortened by 5 bases and J by 4 bases, with 4 bases between the two germline ends. This CDR3 has 11 residues. In germline, CDR1 is SEHNR, CDR2 FQNEAQ (reference sequence). CDR3 sequence reads: CASSGSDTQYF. The CDR3 region has the DNA TGTGCCAGCAGCGGCTCAGATACGCAGTATTTT.

This clone was found a few times. V is TRBV2 and J is TRBJ1-1, with D perhaps matching TRBD1 (5 bases). Between the trimmed V and J ends, which lost 9 bases and 6 bases, there was a span of 20 bases. The germline gives CDR1 SNHLY, CDR2 FYNNEI. The CDR3 spans 14 residues. This CDR3 is CARESTRVSPEAFF. The DNA for the CDR3 is TGTGCCAGAGAATCAACCAGGGTTAGCCCTGAAGCTTTCTTT.

This rearrangement joins TRBV6-6 to TRBJ2-7; TRBD1 might be the D (6 bases). Germline V CDR1 and CDR2: MNHNY, SVGAGI (reference sequence). The CDR3 has 13 residues. The ends were cut back, 6 bases at V and 2 bases at J, with 11 bases in the middle. CDR3 region: CASSHGTTYEQYF. The CDR3 nucleotides read TGTGCCAGCAGCCACGGGACAACCTACGAGCAGTACTTC.

The CDR3 reads CASSPLSGTGGNYGYTF. DNA for the CDR3: TGTGCCAGCTCACCACTCTCCGGGACAGGGGGCAACTATGGCTACACCTTC. V and J are TRBV18 and TRBJ1-2; TRBD1 matches at 12 bases. CDR1 is KGHSH, CDR2 LQKENI, per germline. V trimming: 1 base; J trimming: 2 bases; junction bases outside the gene matches: 5. This CDR3 comprises 17 residues.

The rearrangement links TRBV5-1 to TRBJ1-2; D possibly corresponds to TRBD1 (6 bases). The CDR3 loop spans 14 amino acids. Germline CDR1 is SGHRS and CDR2 is YFSETQ. V was trimmed by 4 bases and J by 4 bases, leaving 14 bases between them. CDR3 DNA sequence: TGCGCCAGCAGCGTGGACAGTCTTCTCTATGGCTACACCTTC. Amino acid sequence: CASSVDSLLYGYTF.

This clone has only a few counts. The chain joins TRBV7-9 to TRBJ2-1; D remains ambiguous. The V and J ends lost 6 bases and 5 bases respectively, with 8 bases between them. CDR3 length equals 12 residues. CDR1 SEHNR and CDR2 FQNEAQ come from the germline V gene (reference sequence). CDR3 sequence: CASREKDNEQFF. CDR3 nucleotides: TGTGCCAGCAGGGAGAAAGACAATGAGCAGTTCTTC.

In its sample, this clone was seen once. The rearrangement uses TRBV6-4 and TRBJ2-1, with D hard to call. Germline loops: CDR1 MRHNA, CDR2 SNTAGT. V dropped 3 bases and J dropped 7 bases, with 16 bases sitting between them. The CDR3 covers 15 residues. CDR3 nucleotide sequence: TGTGCCAGCAGTGAAAGAGCCGGAGAGTGGAATGAGCAGTTCTTC. It translates to CASSERAGEWNEQFF.

V and J are TRBV5-1 and TRBJ2-7, with 10 bases that match TRBD2. Germline trimming cut 0 bases from V and 3 bases from J; bases unmatched to any gene: 15. The CDR3 covers 19 residues. Germline CDR1 SGHRS, CDR2 YFSETQ. CDR3 residues: CASSLDSVLAGDGSYEQYF. Here the CDR3 DNA reads TGCGCCAGCAGCTTGGATTCCGTGCTAGCGGGAGATGGGAGCTACGAGCAGTACTTC.